Below are 14 T cell receptor beta chains sequenced from a single sample in a study of T cells in Graves' hyperthyroidism and ophthalmopathy. TCR beta CDR3 regions were amplified from RNA. Carried out on the TCR CDR3, a first-round RT-PCR used the HTBI primer set. TCRdb processed the multiplex PCR reads anew with MiXCR; each CDR3 protein has one entry. The sample includes about 500,000 distinct CDR3 sequences, approximately 16% of them seen just once. The specimen was blood. The receptors come from a woman aged 18-29 years with Graves' hyperthyroidism.

This clonotype has more than one count but fewer than ten. The CDR3, as DNA: TGTGCCAGCAGCGCCGGGGGTTGGACAGAAGCTTTCTTT. Protein: CASSAGGWTEAFF. The rearrangement uses TRBV7-9 and TRBJ1-1, with D perhaps TRBD1 (5 bases). Trimming stripped 5 bases from V and 8 bases from J, with 15 bases between. The germline V gene encodes CDR1 SEHNR and CDR2 FQNEAQ (reference sequence). The CDR3 has 13 amino acids.

The rearrangement joins TRBV29-1 to TRBJ2-7; tentative D call: TRBD2 (5 bases). Germline CDR1 and CDR2: SQVTM and ANQGSEA. Trimming took off 4 bases at V and 2 bases at J, with 15 bases between the two ends. The CDR3 has 14 residues. CDR3 region: CSVGEGGLTYEQYF. Written as DNA, the CDR3 is TGCAGCGTTGGGGAAGGAGGACTCACCTACGAGCAGTACTTC.

This clonotype has just a few counts. The chain combines TRBV5-8 with TRBJ2-5, with unresolved D. Germline loops: CDR1 SGHTS, CDR2 YDEGEE. This CDR3 is 14 amino acids long. The germline V and J ends were trimmed by 4 bases and 5 bases, with 15 bases remaining between them. This CDR3 reads CASSLRAHGETQYF. CDR3 DNA sequence: TGTGCCAGCAGCCTTAGGGCCCATGGGGAGACCCAGTACTTC.

The chain carries TRBV12-3 or TRBV12-4 and TRBJ2-7; no definite D call. The V and J ends lost 10 bases and 0 bases respectively, with 16 bases between them. This CDR3 has 14 amino acids. The CDR3 reads CAILDFPYSYEQYF. In nucleotides, the CDR3 is TGTGCCATTTTAGACTTCCCCTACTCCTACGAGCAGTACTTC.

The chain employs TRBV3-1 and TRBJ2-2; no clear D gene. The CDR3 is 14 residues long. From germline, CDR1 is LGHDT and CDR2 YNNKEL (reference sequence). V was cut by 1 base and J by 2 bases, with 5 bases left in between. The CDR3 protein is CASSQGRNTGELFF. CDR3 in DNA: TGTGCCAGCAGCCAAGGGCGAAACACCGGGGAGCTGTTTTTT.

This sequence joins TRBV7-2 and TRBJ1-2, with D unclear. Looked up from germline, CDR1 is SGHTA and CDR2 is FQGNSA. CDR3 length equals 15 residues. Trimming stripped 1 base from V and 2 bases from J, with 11 bases between. The chain's CDR3 is CASSLEAGMNYGYTF. The DNA for the CDR3 is TGTGCCAGCAGCTTAGAAGCCGGGATGAACTATGGCTACACCTTC.

This clonotype has a count of ten or more. The V and J genes are TRBV5-1 and TRBJ2-3, with 16 bases matching TRBD2. The CDR3 totals 21 residues. From germline, CDR1 is SGHRS and CDR2 YFSETQ. The ends lost 2 bases at V and 3 bases at J; junction bases unmatched: 15. The CDR3 DNA follows: TGCGCCAGCAGCTTTGGCAGTGTCCCGGGACTAGCGGGGGGGCGGACAGATACGCAGTATTTT. Translation gives CASSFGSVPGLAGGRTDTQYF.

This clonotype was seen at least ten times. The junction departs from the called germline gene at one end, perhaps through a read error. This rearrangement joins TRBV18 to TRBJ1-1; TRBD1 might be the D (5 bases). CDR3 length: 13 amino acids. Germline values: CDR1 KGHSH, CDR2 LQKENI. CDR3 sequence (DNA): TGCGCCAGCAGCTCGCAGGGGAACACTGAAGCTTTCTTT. Amino acid sequence: CASSSQGNTEAFF.

This clonotype was seen a few times. V usage is TRBV6-2 or TRBV6-3 and J usage is TRBJ2-3; TRBD2 aligns across 10 bases. CDR1 and CDR2 (germline): MNHEY, SVGEGT. Trimming removed 0 bases from V and 4 bases from J; junction bases left unmatched: 16. The CDR3 has 20 residues. CDR3 nucleotides: TGTGCCAGCAGTTACTCGATTGCGGTGATCAGCGGGGGGGCCTCAGATACGCAGTATTTT. Protein: CASSYSIAVISGGASDTQYF.

This sequence joins TRBV3-1 and TRBJ2-1, with 14 bases aligning to TRBD2. V was clipped by 3 bases and J by 4 bases; unmatched bases: 5. Germline values: CDR1 LGHDT, CDR2 YNNKEL (reference sequence). CDR3 size: 17 residues. The CDR3 reads CASSQPGLAGGYNEQFF. DNA for the CDR3: TGTGCCAGCAGCCAGCCCGGACTAGCGGGGGGTTACAATGAGCAGTTCTTC.

About this clonotype itself: A much larger clone differs from this one at a single base, so this may be a read error. The gene calls are TRBV12-5 and TRBJ2-5; weak D call: TRBD1 (6 bases). The CDR3 loop spans 17 amino acids. CDR1 is LGHNT, CDR2 FRNRAP, per germline. In DNA, the CDR3 is TGTGCTAGAGGTTCCTCCCAGACAGGAGTGATTCAAGAGACCCAGTACTTC. Its protein product is CARGSSQTGVIQETQYF.

This clonotype occurred many times. CDR3 bases: TGTGCCAGCAGTTATAGCGGGAGCGGCACCGGGGAGCTGTTTTTT. It specifies CASSYSGSGTGELFF. The V gene is TRBV12-3 or TRBV12-4, the J gene TRBJ2-2; 9 bases line up with TRBD2. The V segment lost 4 bases and the J segment 4 bases; nucleotides outside the gene matches: 4. This CDR3 has 15 residues.

The sample holds many counts of this clonotype. The V call is TRBV5-1, the J call TRBJ2-7, with TRBD2 matching 11 bases. Germline V gene sequence: CDR1 SGHRS, CDR2 YFSETQ. The V and J ends lost 0 bases and 6 bases, in that order; junction bases with no gene match: 17. This CDR3 has 19 amino acids. The CDR3 sequence is CASSLVSASGGPATLEQYF. In DNA form, the CDR3 reads TGCGCCAGCAGCTTGGTCTCGGCTAGCGGGGGGCCCGCAACTCTCGAGCAGTACTTC.

The rearrangement uses TRBV19 and TRBJ1-5; 8 bases are a match to TRBD1. The CDR3 loop spans 16 amino acids. The V gene's germline CDR1 is LNHDA and CDR2 SQIVND (reference sequence). J was trimmed by 3 bases and V by 5 bases; bases with no gene match: 9. The CDR3 protein is CASSPRTGPPNQPQHF. The CDR3 nucleotides are TGTGCCAGTAGTCCCAGGACAGGGCCGCCCAATCAGCCCCAGCATTTT.